These 25 T cell receptor beta chains share one sample of origin, sequenced in a study of T cell responses to AZD1222 COVID-19 vaccine. Clones were sequenced by immunoSEQ multiplex PCR, and TCRdb holds only the in-frame ones, with some missing. The repertoire consists of 95,000 to 100,000 clones, with around 84% occurring once and the leading ten covering 12% to 15%. The material was peripheral blood, obtained 28 days after the second AZD1222 dose. The origin of the receptors is an adult who received the AZD1222 COVID-19 vaccine.

V gene TRBV19 combines with J gene TRBJ1-5; 9 bases are shared with TRBD1. In germline, CDR1 is LNHDA, CDR2 SQIVND (reference sequence). With V trimmed by 4 bases and J by 4 bases, 5 bases remained unmatched. The CDR3 covers 15 residues. Here the CDR3 reads CASSSRGQGNQPQHF. CDR3 coding DNA: TGTGCCAGTAGTAGCCGGGGACAGGGTAATCAGCCCCAGCATTTT.

The chain couples TRBV6-5 to TRBJ1-4; 8 positions match TRBD1. After removal of 6 bases from V and 8 bases from J, the junction contained 11 bases not matched to a gene. Germline loops: CDR1 MNHEY, CDR2 SVGAGI. This CDR3 region has 15 residues. This chain's CDR3 is CASRDPRGPREKLFF. As DNA, the CDR3 is TGTGCCAGCAGAGACCCCAGGGGGCCTAGGGAAAAACTGTTTTTT.

V gene TRBV2 combines with J gene TRBJ1-1, with D possibly TRBD1 on 6 matching bases. The CDR3 length is 13 residues. CDR1 and CDR2 (germline): SNHLY, FYNNEI. V dropped 7 bases and J dropped 7 bases, with 16 bases sitting between them. CDR3 in amino acids: CASTPDRILEAFF. The CDR3 DNA follows: TGTGCCAGCACCCCAGACAGGATTCTTGAAGCTTTCTTT.

The gene calls are TRBV5-1 and TRBJ1-1; D might be TRBD1 (5 bases). CDR3 length: 13 amino acids. Germline V gene lookup returns CDR1 SGHRS and CDR2 YFSETQ. V lost 3 bases to trimming and J lost 4 bases, with 10 bases between them. This CDR3 reads CASSYEGSTEAFF. The DNA for the CDR3 is TGCGCCAGCAGCTACGAGGGGAGCACTGAAGCTTTCTTT.

A note on this clone: No DNA is shown, since the ends of the CDR3 on it are uncertain; the CDR3 is the one TCRdb lists. This chain joins TRBV19 and TRBJ1-1. From its first to its last residue, the CDR3 has 16 amino acids. The germline gives CDR1 LNHDA, CDR2 SQIVND (reference sequence). The CDR3 loop is CASSLGMGSLNTEAFF.

The chain is built from TRBV7-2 and TRBJ2-3; D remains unclear. This CDR3 has 15 residues. V was shortened by 1 base and J by 2 bases, with 10 bases between the two germline ends. Germline V CDR1 and CDR2: SGHTA, FQGNSA. The CDR3 region has the DNA TGTGCCAGCAGCTTAGGGTTACTTCACACAGATACGCAGTATTTT. Translating it yields CASSLGLLHTDTQYF.

The chain couples TRBV7-3 to TRBJ2-6; the D is unclear. CDR1 is SGHTA and CDR2 is FQGTGA in the germline V gene. This CDR3 is built from 15 residues. Trimming stripped 5 bases from V and 0 bases from J, with 8 bases between. In DNA form, the CDR3 reads TGTGCCAGCAGCCTCGCCGTCTCTGGGGCCAACGTCCTGACTTTC. This codes for CASSLAVSGANVLTF.

The chain carries TRBV9 and TRBJ1-2; D is undetermined. CDR1 SGDLS and CDR2 YYNGEE come from the germline V gene. CDR3 length: 15 residues. Trimming pared 2 bases from V and 0 bases from J, leaving 11 bases between. Here the CDR3 DNA reads TGTGCCAGCAGCGTTGTAAGGGATTCTAACTATGGCTACACCTTC. Its translation: CASSVVRDSNYGYTF.

The V gene is TRBV7-3, the J gene TRBJ2-2; 11 bases line up with TRBD1. The junction had 11 bases not matched to a gene; V was cut back by 4 bases and J by 7 bases. Germline assignment: CDR1 SGHTA and CDR2 FQGTGA. The CDR3 totals 17 residues. The CDR3 is CASSSPGGGQGGGELFF. The CDR3 bases are TGTGCCAGCAGCTCCCCTGGGGGGGGACAGGGGGGCGGGGAGCTGTTTTTT.

The gene calls are TRBV6-5 and TRBJ2-1; 10 nucleotides line up with TRBD2. The CDR3 length is 13 residues. Germline assignment: CDR1 MNHEY and CDR2 SVGAGI. Germline trimming cut 6 bases from V and 8 bases from J; bases unmatched to any gene: 4. CDR3 sequence reads: CASRSGGVYEQFF. CDR3 DNA: TGTGCCAGCAGGAGCGGGGGGGTTTATGAGCAGTTCTTC.

The rearrangement joins TRBV6-5 to TRBJ2-7; 10 nucleotides line up with TRBD1. The CDR3 length is 15 residues. The V gene's germline CDR1 is MNHEY and CDR2 SVGAGI. Unmatched junction bases numbered 8, after V lost 6 bases and J lost 3 bases. CDR3 nucleotides: TGTGCCAGCAGCCGCCCGGGACAGGGGAGCTACGAGCAGTACTTC. Translating gives CASSRPGQGSYEQYF.

This sequence joins TRBV6-1 and TRBJ2-3; no reliable D call. Germline CDR1 and CDR2: MNHNS and SASEGT. Trimming pared 1 base from V and 2 bases from J, leaving 1 base between. CDR3 length: 12 amino acids. The CDR3 here is CASSEVTDTQYF. DNA of the CDR3: TGTGCCAGCAGTGAAGTCACAGATACGCAGTATTTT.

This chain uses TRBV3-1 (or the pseudogene TRBV3-2) with TRBJ2-2, with TRBD1 as a possible D gene (5 bases). V shed 3 bases and J shed 0 bases, with 14 bases lying between them. This CDR3 is built from 17 residues. Germline V gives CDR1 LGHDT, CDR2 YNNKEL (reference sequence). The CDR3, as DNA: TGTGCCAGCAGCCAGTCGCTATACAGGTCGAACACCGGGGAGCTGTTTTTT. This sequence encodes CASSQSLYRSNTGELFF.

This chain joins TRBV19 and TRBJ2-7; TRBD1 agrees at 9 bases. The CDR3 sequence is 13 residues long. Germline values: CDR1 LNHDA, CDR2 SQIVND (reference sequence). The junction had 5 bases not matched to a gene; V was cut back by 7 bases and J by 4 bases. The CDR3 DNA is TGTGCCAGTATGGGGACAGGGTTGTACGAGCAGTACTTC. It translates to CASMGTGLYEQYF.

The chain recombines TRBV19 with TRBJ1-2, with D hard to call. The CDR3 has 15 residues. Trimming removed 3 bases at V and 4 bases at J, with 15 bases between. In germline, CDR1 is LNHDA, CDR2 SQIVND (reference sequence). CDR3 DNA: TGTGCCAGTAGTATGGCGAACGGGAGGCCCTATGGCTACACCTTC. It specifies CASSMANGRPYGYTF. Full variable domain (outside the CDR3, taken from reference TRBV19 and TRBJ1-2): DGGITQSPKYLFRKEGQNVTLSCEQNLNHDAMYWYRQDPGQGLRLIYYSQIVNDFQKGDIAEGYSVSREKKESFPLTVTSAQKNPTAFYLCASSMANGRPYGYTFGSGTRLTVV.

The J gene is TRBJ2-3, the V gene TRBV7-2, with 9 bases matching TRBD1. There are 15 residues in the CDR3. Germline assignment: CDR1 SGHTA and CDR2 FQGNSA. V lost 6 bases to trimming and J lost 5 bases; unmatched junction nucleotides: 9. CDR3 sequence (DNA): TGTGCCAGCAGTCCACAGGGGGCCGTGGTAGATACGCAGTATTTT. This sequence encodes CASSPQGAVVDTQYF.

The chain is built from TRBV19 and TRBJ1-2, with D uncertain. The germline V gene has CDR1 LNHDA and CDR2 SQIVND (reference sequence). Trimming removed 11 bases at V and 3 bases at J, with 13 bases between. The CDR3 has 12 amino acids. CDR3 in DNA: TGTGCCGCTACGAATCGGGACTATGGCTACACCTTC. It codes for CAATNRDYGYTF.

The V gene is TRBV4-2, the J gene TRBJ1-2; the D gene is possibly TRBD1 (5 bases). Germline loops: CDR1 LGHNA, CDR2 YNFKEQ. There are 15 residues in the CDR3. V lost 0 bases, J lost 4 bases, and 12 bases lay in between. Here the CDR3 reads CASSQDRGGTYGYTF. As DNA, the CDR3 is TGTGCCAGCAGCCAAGATCGGGGCGGTACCTATGGCTACACCTTC.

The chain joins TRBV3-1 (or the pseudogene TRBV3-2) to TRBJ1-1; TRBD1 matches at 9 bases. V was pared by 3 bases and J by 4 bases, with 6 bases of the junction left unmatched. This CDR3 has 15 amino acids. Germline V gene data show CDR1 as LGHDT and CDR2 as YNNKEL (reference sequence). Here the CDR3 reads CASSQRQGVFTEAFF. CDR3 nucleotides: TGTGCCAGCAGCCAGAGACAGGGGGTATTCACTGAAGCTTTCTTT.

This rearrangement joins TRBV27 to TRBJ1-1; no clear D. CDR1 MNHEY and CDR2 SMNVEV come from the germline V gene (reference sequence). The ends were cut back, 0 bases at V and 6 bases at J, with 11 bases in the middle. The CDR3 consists of 14 residues. CDR3 residues: CASSLSGGYSEAFF. CDR3 bases: TGTGCCAGCAGTTTATCTGGCGGGTATTCTGAAGCTTTCTTT.

The rearrangement joins TRBV2 to TRBJ2-2, with 8 bases lining up with TRBD2. The V gene's germline CDR1 is SNHLY and CDR2 FYNNEI. Trimming at V came to 6 bases and at J to 5 bases, leaving 8 bases not matched to a gene. This CDR3 contains 15 residues. The CDR3 nucleotides read TGTGCCAGCAGCCGGGGGGGTTCGGGAACCGGGGAGCTGTTTTTT. Protein: CASSRGGSGTGELFF.

The V gene is TRBV27, the J gene TRBJ2-7; D possibly corresponds to TRBD1 (5 bases). V was clipped by 2 bases and J by 5 bases, with 7 bases between them. The CDR3 is 12 amino acids. The germline V gene has CDR1 MNHEY and CDR2 SMNVEV (reference sequence). The CDR3 coding sequence is TGTGCCAGCAGTTTAAAGGGGAACGAGCAGTACTTC. Amino acids: CASSLKGNEQYF.

This chain links TRBV7-6 with TRBJ2-1, with D perhaps being TRBD1 or TRBD2 (5 bases each). CDR1 and CDR2 from the germline V gene are SGHVS and FNYEAQ. Trimming took off 7 bases at V and 0 bases at J, with 16 bases between the two ends. This CDR3 spans 16 amino acids. CDR3 sequence (DNA): TGTGCCAGCACCCAACGGGGCCGAAGCTCCTACAATGAGCAGTTCTTC. Protein: CASTQRGRSSYNEQFF.

The chain carries TRBV18 and TRBJ1-5, with D hard to call. V was shortened by 2 bases and J by 4 bases, with 9 bases between the two germline ends. CDR1 and CDR2 (germline): KGHSH, LQKENI. CDR3 length: 14 residues. CDR3: CASSPTGDNQPQHF. CDR3 DNA: TGTGCCAGCTCACCAACCGGGGATAATCAGCCCCAGCATTTT.

This clone was observed once. V and J are TRBV14 and TRBJ1-1; a weak D match, TRBD1 (6 bases). There are 16 residues in the CDR3. The germline CDR1 and CDR2 sequences are SGHDN and FVKESK. V lost 5 bases, J lost 1 base, and 17 bases lay in between. CDR3 coding DNA: TGTGCCAGCAGCTACAGACAGGTGGTAGCGAACACTGAAGCTTTCTTT. It specifies CASSYRQVVANTEAFF. Using reference TRBV14 and TRBJ1-1 for the parts outside the CDR3, the full variable domain is EAGVTQFPSHSVIEKGQTVTLRCDPISGHDNLYWYRRVMGKEIKFLLHFVKESKQDESGMPNNRFLAERTGGTYSTLKVQPAELEDSGVYFCASSYRQVVANTEAFFGQGTRLTVV.